The subject of this entry is one T cell receptor (beta chain). The antigen this receptor binds is unknown. Per-nucleotide qualities are absent, and no much larger clonotype sits a single base away. TCRbeta CDR3 regions were amplified from genomic DNA using the immunoSEQ Assay, a bias-controlled multiplex PCR. On the study's bioinformatics: The number of nucleated cells in each sample was estimated from the amplification of reference gene primers within the assay. To quantify the absolute abundance of each unique TCRbeta CDR3 rearrangement, sequence reads were collapsed and filtered. Productive Simpson clonality was computed per sample as the square root of Simpson's diversity index over productive rearrangements. Held by TCRdb, this immuneACCESS table contains in-frame sequences only and omits some clones. Under half of the omission traces to an unresolved V gene where checked; the cause of the rest is unknown. The D gene and trimming were derived from the DNA, and the V and J assignments and clone size from that table. The sample profile shows about 200,000 clones; roughly 80% of them were found once. Together, the top ten hold around 0.93% of the sample.

These data come from a study of blood T cell repertoires in COVID-19 (dated by TCRdb to 2020 to 2022). Concerning the study at large: Collaborator samples came from the United States, Italy and Spain and covered acute and convalescent phases of COVID-19. A freely available public database, intended as a resource for researchers studying the immune response to SARS-CoV-2, is where the repertoires were released. The prospective study material was composed of cDNA or gDNA derived from T cells, B-cell-depleted T cells, or PBMCs. Samples came from the ongoing ImmuneRACE study (first 160 participants) plus 1,254 subjects from 6 global collaborators. A de-identified subject ID, COVID-19 status, age in years and sex were almost always included in the sample metadata. Where available, HLA class I and class II types were obtained from metadata supplied by the sample provider rather than from assay-based typing. Subjects who had been exposed to COVID-19, were actively infected with it, or had recovered from it provided the deeply sampled blood TCRbeta repertoires that made up the dataset. Broader findings and caveats from the paper: The quantity of clinical and demographic metadata differed by source and by participant and was supplied without curation.

At one collaborating source in Seattle, patients were enrolled during active infection and were followed longitudinally through the course of disease. Each collaborating institution followed its own protocols to collect whole blood in K2EDTA tubes. For TCRbeta analysis, collaborators shipped samples as frozen whole blood, isolated PBMCs, or DNA extracted from either of those sample types. The CDR3 holds 16 amino acids from the cysteine to the phenylalanine. Kept here is only the CDR3 DNA, which spans 48 bases and is read in frame from base 1. The V end gives up 2 bases and the J end 6 bases, leaving 5 bases in the junction not matched to a gene. The germline V gene (reference sequence) sets CDR1 to MNHNY and CDR2 to SVGAGI.

The sequence links TRBV6-6 to TRBJ2-1; 12 bases in the middle match TRBD2. Material: peripheral blood. The sequence was obtained from a man aged 55 to 70 with COVID-19, enrolled during active disease. Here is the DNA: TGTGCCAGCAGTTACCCGACTAGCGGGAGAGGCAATGAGCAGTTCTTC. Its protein is CASSYPTSGRGNEQFF.